This TCR beta chain was identified in a study of monozygotic twins with inflammatory bowel disease. Germline CDR1 is SGHNT and CDR2 is YYREEE (reference sequence). This CDR3 is 15 amino acids long. Study-level points and caveats: Inverse Simpson values showed less TCRbeta diversity in IBD patients than in their healthy co-twins.

To note about this clonotype: Its antigen is as yet unknown.

From the 5' RACE reads, TCRdb lists one entry per CDR3 protein and no DNA. This sample's table has 300,000 to 350,000 distinct CDR3 sequences. Sample: blood. V usage is TRBV5-4 and J usage is TRBJ2-5; no DNA is available, so the TRBD2 call from TCRdb remains unchecked. This sequence originates from a human donor with ulcerative colitis or Crohn's disease, or a healthy co-twin of an affected twin (not recorded which). The CDR3 spells CASSPPSGSVETQYF.